This T cell receptor (beta chain) was recovered during a study of blood T cell repertoires in COVID-19. Study context: Some COVID-19 samples were acute and others convalescent; all came from the United States, Italy and Spain. In each case, the material was cDNA or gDNA derived from T cells, B-cell-depleted T cells, or PBMCs.

Under the authors' procedure: The authors estimated nucleated cell counts from reference gene primer amplification. Clones were read by immunoSEQ multiplex PCR, and TCRdb kept only the in-frame ones, dropping some. V and J calls plus clone size are reproduced from that table; the DNA served to infer D and trimming. The data hold fewer than 300,000 clones, with 85% to 90% observed a single time. Looked up from germline, CDR1 is LGHNA and CDR2 is YSLEER. CDR3 length equals 19 residues. J was trimmed by 5 bases and V by 0 bases; bases with no gene match: 14. This clone was detected once. The chain employs TRBV4-3 and TRBJ2-5; TRBD2 aligns across 11 bases. Sequenced input: peripheral blood. This clonotype was obtained from a woman in her thirties or forties who had recovered from COVID-19. CDR3 nucleotide sequence: TGCGCCAGCAGCCAAGATAATCTAGCGGGGGGCCTAATCTCCGAGACCCAGTACTTC. Translation gives CASSQDNLAGGLISETQYF.